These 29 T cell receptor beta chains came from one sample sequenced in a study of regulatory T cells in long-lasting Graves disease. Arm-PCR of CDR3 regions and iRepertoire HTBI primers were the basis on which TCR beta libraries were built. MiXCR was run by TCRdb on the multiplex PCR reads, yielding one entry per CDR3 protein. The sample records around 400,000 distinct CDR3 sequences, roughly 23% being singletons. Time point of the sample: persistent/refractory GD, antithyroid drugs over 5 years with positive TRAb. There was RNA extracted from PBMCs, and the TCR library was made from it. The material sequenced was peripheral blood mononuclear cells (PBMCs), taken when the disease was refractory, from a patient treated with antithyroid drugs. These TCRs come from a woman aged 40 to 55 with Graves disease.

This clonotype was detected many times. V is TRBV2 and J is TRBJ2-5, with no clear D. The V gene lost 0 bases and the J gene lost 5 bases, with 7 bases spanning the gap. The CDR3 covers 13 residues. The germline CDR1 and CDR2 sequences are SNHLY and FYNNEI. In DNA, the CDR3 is TGTGCCAGCAGTGAAGCCCTATTCGAGACCCAGTACTTC. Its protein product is CASSEALFETQYF.

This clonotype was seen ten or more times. CDR3 sequence: CASSLRGVIGGYTF. The CDR3 DNA reads as TGTGCCAGCAGTTTAAGGGGGGTAATAGGTGGCTACACCTTC. This rearrangement joins TRBV12-3 or TRBV12-4 to TRBJ1-2; D might be TRBD1 (6 bases). V lost 2 bases, J lost 7 bases, and 14 bases lay in between. This CDR3 contains 14 residues.

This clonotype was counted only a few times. The CDR3 protein is CASSEIAGGPFLTDTQYF. The CDR3 region has the DNA TGTGCCAGCAGTGAGATTGCGGGAGGCCCTTTTTTAACAGATACGCAGTATTTT. The chain has TRBV2 and TRBJ2-3, with 8 positions matching TRBD2. Unmatched junction bases numbered 14, after V lost 3 bases and J lost 3 bases. Germline V lookup: CDR1 SNHLY, CDR2 FYNNEI. The CDR3 has 18 amino acids.

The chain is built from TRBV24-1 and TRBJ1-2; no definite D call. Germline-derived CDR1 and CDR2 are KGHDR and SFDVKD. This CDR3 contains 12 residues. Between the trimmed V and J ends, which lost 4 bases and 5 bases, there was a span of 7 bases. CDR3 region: CATSDRRYGYTF. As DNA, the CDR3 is TGTGCCACCAGTGACCGGAGGTATGGCTACACCTTC.

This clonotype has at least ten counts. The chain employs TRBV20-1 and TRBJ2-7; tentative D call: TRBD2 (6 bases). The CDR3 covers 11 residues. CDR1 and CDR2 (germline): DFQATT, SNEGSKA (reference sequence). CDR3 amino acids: CRWGVNDEQYF. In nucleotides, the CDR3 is TGCAGGTGGGGGGTGAACGACGAGCAGTACTTC.

The CDR3: CASSLRRINEKLFF. DNA of the CDR3: TGTGCCAGCAGCCTAAGACGGATTAATGAAAAACTGTTTTTT. This chain connects TRBV14 to TRBJ1-4, with unresolved D. V was shortened by 4 bases and J by 4 bases, with 10 bases between the two germline ends. The CDR3 loop spans 14 amino acids. Germline CDR1 is SGHDN and CDR2 is FVKESK.

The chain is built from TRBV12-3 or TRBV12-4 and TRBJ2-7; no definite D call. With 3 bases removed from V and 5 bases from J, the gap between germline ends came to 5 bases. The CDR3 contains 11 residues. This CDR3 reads CASSFLNEQYF. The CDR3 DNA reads TGTGCCAGCAGTTTTCTCAACGAGCAGTACTTC.

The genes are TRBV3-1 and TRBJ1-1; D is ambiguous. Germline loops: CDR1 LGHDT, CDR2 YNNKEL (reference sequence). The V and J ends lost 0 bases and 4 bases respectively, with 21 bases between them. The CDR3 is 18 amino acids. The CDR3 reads CASSQEFGVLAQSTEAFF. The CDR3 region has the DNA TGTGCCAGCAGCCAAGAATTCGGGGTTTTAGCTCAGAGCACTGAAGCTTTCTTT. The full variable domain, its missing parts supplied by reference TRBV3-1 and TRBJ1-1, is DTAVSQTPKYLVTQMGNDKSIKCEQNLGHDTMYWYKQDSKKFLKIMFSYNNKELIINETVPNRFSPKSPDKAHLNLHINSLELGDSAVYFCASSQEFGVLAQSTEAFFGQGTRLTVV.

The CDR3 DNA reads as TGCAGCGCGACAGGGCCTGAAGCTTTCTTT. The encoded protein is CSATGPEAFF. The V gene is TRBV20-1, the J gene TRBJ1-1; 7 nucleotides match TRBD1. CDR3 length: 10 amino acids. The germline V gene encodes CDR1 DFQATT and CDR2 SNEGSKA (reference sequence).

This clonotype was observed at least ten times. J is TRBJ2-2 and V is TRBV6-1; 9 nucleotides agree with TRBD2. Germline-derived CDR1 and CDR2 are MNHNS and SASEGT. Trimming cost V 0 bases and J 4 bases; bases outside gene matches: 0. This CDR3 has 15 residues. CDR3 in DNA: TGTGCCAGCAGTGAAGCTAGCGGGAGCACCGGGGAGCTGTTTTTT. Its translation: CASSEASGSTGELFF.

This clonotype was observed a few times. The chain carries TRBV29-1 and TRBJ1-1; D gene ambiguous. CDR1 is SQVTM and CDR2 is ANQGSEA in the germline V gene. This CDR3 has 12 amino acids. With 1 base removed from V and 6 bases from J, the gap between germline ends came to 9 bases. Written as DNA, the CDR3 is TGCAGCGTTGAAGGGACTCAACCTGAAGCTTTCTTT. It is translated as CSVEGTQPEAFF.

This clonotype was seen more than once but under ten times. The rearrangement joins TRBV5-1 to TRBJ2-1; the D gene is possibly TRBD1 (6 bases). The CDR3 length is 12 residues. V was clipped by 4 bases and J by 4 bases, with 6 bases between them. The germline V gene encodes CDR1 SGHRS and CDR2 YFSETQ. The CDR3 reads CASSGQYNEQFF. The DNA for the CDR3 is TGCGCCAGCAGCGGACAGTACAATGAGCAGTTCTTC.

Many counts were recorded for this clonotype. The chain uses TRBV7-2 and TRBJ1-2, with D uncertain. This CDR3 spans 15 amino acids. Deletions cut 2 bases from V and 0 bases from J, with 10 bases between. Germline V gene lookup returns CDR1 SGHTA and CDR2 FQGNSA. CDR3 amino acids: CASSLMSLANYGYTF. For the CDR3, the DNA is TGTGCCAGCAGCTTAATGAGTTTAGCTAACTATGGCTACACCTTC.

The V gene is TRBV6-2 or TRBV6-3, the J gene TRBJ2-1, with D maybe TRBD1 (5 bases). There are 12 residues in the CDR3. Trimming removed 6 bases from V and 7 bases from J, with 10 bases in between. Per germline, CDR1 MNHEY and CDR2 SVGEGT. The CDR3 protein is CASSPQENEQFF. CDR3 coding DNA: TGTGCCAGCAGCCCACAGGAGAATGAGCAGTTCTTC.

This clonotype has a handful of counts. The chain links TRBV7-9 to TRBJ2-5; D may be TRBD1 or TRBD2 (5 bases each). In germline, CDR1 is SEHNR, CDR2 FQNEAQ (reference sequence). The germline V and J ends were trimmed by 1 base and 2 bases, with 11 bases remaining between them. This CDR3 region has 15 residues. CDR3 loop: CASSLGGADQETQYF. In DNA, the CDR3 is TGTGCCAGCAGCTTAGGAGGGGCGGATCAAGAGACCCAGTACTTC.

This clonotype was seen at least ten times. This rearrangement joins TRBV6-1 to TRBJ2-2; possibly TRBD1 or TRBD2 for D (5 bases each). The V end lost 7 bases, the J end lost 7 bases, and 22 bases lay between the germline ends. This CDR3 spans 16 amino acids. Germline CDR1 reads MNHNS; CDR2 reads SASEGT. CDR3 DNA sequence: TGTGCCAGCAACCTATTACCGGGACCCGCAATCGGGGAGCTGTTTTTT. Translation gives CASNLLPGPAIGELFF.

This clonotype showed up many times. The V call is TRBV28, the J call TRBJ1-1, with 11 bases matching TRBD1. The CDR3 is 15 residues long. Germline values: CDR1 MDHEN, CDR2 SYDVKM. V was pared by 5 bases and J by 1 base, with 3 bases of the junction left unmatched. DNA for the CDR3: TGTGCCAGCAGTCCGGGGACAGGGGGGAACACTGAAGCTTTCTTT. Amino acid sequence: CASSPGTGGNTEAFF.

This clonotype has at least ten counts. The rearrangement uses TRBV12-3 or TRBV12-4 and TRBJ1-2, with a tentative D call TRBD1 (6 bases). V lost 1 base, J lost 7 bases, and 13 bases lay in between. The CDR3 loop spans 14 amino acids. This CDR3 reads CASSLDRVPGGYTF. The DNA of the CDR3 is TGTGCCAGCAGTTTAGACAGGGTGCCGGGTGGCTACACCTTC.

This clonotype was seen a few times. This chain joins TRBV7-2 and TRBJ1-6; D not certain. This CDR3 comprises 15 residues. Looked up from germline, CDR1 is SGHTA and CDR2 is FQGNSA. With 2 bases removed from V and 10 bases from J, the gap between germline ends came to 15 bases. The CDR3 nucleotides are TGTGCCAGCAGCTTAAGGTGGGAGTTGAGCTCACCCCTCCACTTT. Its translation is CASSLRWELSSPLHF.

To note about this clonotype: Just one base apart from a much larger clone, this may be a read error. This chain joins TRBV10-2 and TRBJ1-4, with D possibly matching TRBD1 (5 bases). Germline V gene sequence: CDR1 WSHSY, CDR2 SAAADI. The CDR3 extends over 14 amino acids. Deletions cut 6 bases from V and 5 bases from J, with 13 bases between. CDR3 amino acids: CASSTRTLNEKLFF. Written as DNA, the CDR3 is TGCGCCAGCAGCACCAGGACACTGAATGAAAAACTGTTTTTT.

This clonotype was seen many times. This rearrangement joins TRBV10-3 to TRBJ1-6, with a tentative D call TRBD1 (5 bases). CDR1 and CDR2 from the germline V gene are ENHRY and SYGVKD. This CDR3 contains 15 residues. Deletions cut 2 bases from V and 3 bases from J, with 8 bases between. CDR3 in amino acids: CAISEDRSYNSPLHF. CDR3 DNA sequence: TGTGCCATCAGTGAGGACAGAAGCTATAATTCACCCCTCCACTTT.

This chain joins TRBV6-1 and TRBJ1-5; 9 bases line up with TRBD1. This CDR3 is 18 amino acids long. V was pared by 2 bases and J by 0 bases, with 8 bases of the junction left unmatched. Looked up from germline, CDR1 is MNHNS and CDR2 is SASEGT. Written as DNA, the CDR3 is TGTGCCAGCAGTGAAAACCTCCCGACAGGGGGTAGCAATCAGCCCCAGCATTTT. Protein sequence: CASSENLPTGGSNQPQHF.

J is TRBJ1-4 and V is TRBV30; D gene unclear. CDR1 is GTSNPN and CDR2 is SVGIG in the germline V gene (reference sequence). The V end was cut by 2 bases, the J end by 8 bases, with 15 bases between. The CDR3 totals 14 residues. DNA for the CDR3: TGTGCCTGGAGTATTTGGGGAATGGAAGAAAAACTGTTTTTT. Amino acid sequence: CAWSIWGMEEKLFF.

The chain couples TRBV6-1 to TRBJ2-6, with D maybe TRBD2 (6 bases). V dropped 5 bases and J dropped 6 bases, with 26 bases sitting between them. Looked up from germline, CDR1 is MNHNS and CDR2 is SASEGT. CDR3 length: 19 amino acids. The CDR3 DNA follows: TGTGCCAGCAGTCTCCCGCCCCGGGGGAGCGAGCTTAAGGCCAACGTCCTGACTTTC. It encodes CASSLPPRGSELKANVLTF.

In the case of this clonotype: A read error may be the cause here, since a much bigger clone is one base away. The CDR3 DNA reads TGCAGTGCTAGGGAGAATGAAAAACTGTCTTTT. Translation gives CSARENEKLSF. The V and J genes are TRBV20-1 and TRBJ1-4; D is ambiguous. Germline V gives CDR1 DFQATT, CDR2 SNEGSKA (reference sequence). This CDR3 has 11 residues.

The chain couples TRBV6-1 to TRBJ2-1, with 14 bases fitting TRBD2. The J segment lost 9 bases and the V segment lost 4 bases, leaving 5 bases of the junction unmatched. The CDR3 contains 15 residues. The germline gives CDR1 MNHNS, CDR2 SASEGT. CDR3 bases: TGTGCCAGCAGTGCGGGACTAGCGGGAGAGCTTGAGCAGTTCTTC. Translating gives CASSAGLAGELEQFF.

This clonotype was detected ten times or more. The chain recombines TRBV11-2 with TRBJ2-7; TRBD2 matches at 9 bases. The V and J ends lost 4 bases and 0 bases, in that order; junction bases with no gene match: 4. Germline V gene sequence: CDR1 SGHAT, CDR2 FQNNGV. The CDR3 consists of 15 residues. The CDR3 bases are TGTGCCAGCAGCTCCCTAGCGGGGAGCTCCTACGAGCAGTACTTC. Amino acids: CASSSLAGSSYEQYF.

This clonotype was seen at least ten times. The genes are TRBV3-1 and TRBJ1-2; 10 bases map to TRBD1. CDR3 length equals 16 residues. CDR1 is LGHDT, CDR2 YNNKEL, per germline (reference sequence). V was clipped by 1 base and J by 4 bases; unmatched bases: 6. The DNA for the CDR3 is TGTGCCAGCAGCCAAGTTCAGACAGGGGGCATCTATGGCTACACCTTC. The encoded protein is CASSQVQTGGIYGYTF.

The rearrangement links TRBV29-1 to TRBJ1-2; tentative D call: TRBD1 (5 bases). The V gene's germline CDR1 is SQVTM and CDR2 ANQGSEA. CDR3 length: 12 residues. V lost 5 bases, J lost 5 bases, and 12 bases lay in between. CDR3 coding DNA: TGCAGCGTTTGGGACTTACCATATGGCTACACCTTC. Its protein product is CSVWDLPYGYTF.